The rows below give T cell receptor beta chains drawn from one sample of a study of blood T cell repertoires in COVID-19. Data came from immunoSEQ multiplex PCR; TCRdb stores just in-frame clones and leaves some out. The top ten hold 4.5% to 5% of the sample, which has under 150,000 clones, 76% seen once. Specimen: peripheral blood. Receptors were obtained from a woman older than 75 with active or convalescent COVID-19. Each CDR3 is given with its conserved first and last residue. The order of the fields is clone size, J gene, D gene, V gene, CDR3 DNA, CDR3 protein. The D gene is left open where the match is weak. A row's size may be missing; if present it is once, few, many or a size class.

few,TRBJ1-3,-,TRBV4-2,TGTGCCAGCAGCCAAGAGGTCGCGTCGGACACCATATATTTT,CASSQEVASDTIYF
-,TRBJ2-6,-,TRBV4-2,TGTGCCAGCAGCCAAACTTATAGGGGGTTTAGCTCTGGGGCCAACGTCCTGACTTTC,CASSQTYRGFSSGANVLTF
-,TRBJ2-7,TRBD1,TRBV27,TGTGCCAGCAGTTTAATAGGGGGCGCTTACGAGCAGTACTTC,CASSLIGGAYEQYF
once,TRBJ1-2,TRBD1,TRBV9,TGTGCCAGCAGCGCCCGGACAGGGATTAACTATGGCTACACCTTC,CASSARTGINYGYTF
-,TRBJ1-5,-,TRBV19,TGTGCCAGCGACCGAAAAATAGGGGATCAGCCCCAGCATTTT,CASDRKIGDQPQHF
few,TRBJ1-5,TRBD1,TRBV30,TGTGCCTGGAGTGCTGACAGGGTAAATCAGCCCCAGCATTTT,CAWSADRVNQPQHF
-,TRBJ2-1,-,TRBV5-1,TGCGCCAGCAGCTTGTTGGGCCGTCTAAGGGAGCAGTTCTTC,CASSLLGRLREQFF
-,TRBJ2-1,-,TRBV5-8,TGTGCCAGCAGCTTTGGGCAGGGCTACAATGAGCAGTTCTTC,CASSFGQGYNEQFF
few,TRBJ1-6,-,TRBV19,TGTGCCAGTGGCACAGTGTATAATTCACCCCTCCACTTT,CASGTVYNSPLHF
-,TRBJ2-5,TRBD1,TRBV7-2,TGTGCCAGCAGCTTAGGACAGGGGGCTCGGAGAGAGACCCAGTACTTC,CASSLGQGARRETQYF
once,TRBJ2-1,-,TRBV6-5,TGTGCCAGCAGTTCCCTCCGGGGGAGCTCCTACAATGAGCAGTTCTTC,CASSSLRGSSYNEQFF
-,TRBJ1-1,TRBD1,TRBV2,TGTGCCAGCAGTGACCTAGGGACAGCTGAGGTTATATCTGAAGCTTTCTTT,CASSDLGTAEVISEAFF
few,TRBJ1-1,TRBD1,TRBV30,TGTGCCTGGAGTGGACAAACAGGGGGATTATGGAACACTGAAGCTTTCTTT,CAWSGQTGGLWNTEAFF
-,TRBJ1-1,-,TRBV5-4,TGTGCCAGCAGCTTGCAGGGAAACACTGAAGCTTTCTTT,CASSLQGNTEAFF
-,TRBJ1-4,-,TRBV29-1,TGCAGCGTTGCATCCCACTCAGGGGCAACTAATGAAAAACTGTTTTTT,CSVASHSGATNEKLFF
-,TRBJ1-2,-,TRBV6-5,TGTGCCAGCAGGCTAGGGGCAGGAACCTATGGCTACACCTTC,CASRLGAGTYGYTF
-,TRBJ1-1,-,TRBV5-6,TGTGCCAGCAGCTTGTTCCGGGTTCGTGTGAACACTGAAGCTTTCTTT,CASSLFRVRVNTEAFF